This is a list of T cell receptor beta chains from one sample in a study of cytomegalovirus exposure and HLA in healthy donors. TCRdb's table, derived via immunoSEQ multiplex PCR, lists solely in-frame clones and lacks some. The table shows over 150,000 clones, with around 68% occurring only once. Sequenced input: PBMCs. These receptors were collected from a man aged 25-45 years in good health and CMV-seronegative. Each CDR3 is given with its conserved first and last residue. D genes are given only for firm matches. Size tells how often a clone was seen (once, few, many) or the class of an expanded clone, and some rows leave it out.

>TRBV5-4|NA|TRBJ2-7|NA
CASSSSGVDEQYF
TGTGCCAGCAGCTCATCAGGGGTCGACGAGCAGTACTTC
>TRBV12-5|NA|TRBJ2-1|NA
CASGNGAASSYNEQFF
TGTGCTAGTGGGAATGGGGCGGCTAGCTCCTACAATGAGCAGTTCTTC
>TRBV27|NA|TRBJ1-2|NA
CASSLRARVDGYPF
TGTGCCAGCAGTTTAAGGGCCAGGGTGGATGGCTACCCCTTC
>TRBV6-1|NA|TRBJ2-5|NA
CASSEFRQETQYF
TGTGCCAGCAGTGAATTCCGCCAAGAGACCCAGTACTTC
>TRBV30|TRBD1|TRBJ1-1|few
CAWTRQGLNTEAFF
TGTGCCTGGACTAGACAGGGACTGAACACTGAAGCTTTCTTT
>TRBV7-9|TRBD1|TRBJ2-5|few
CASSSRTGVQTQYF
TGTGCCAGCAGCTCGAGAACAGGGGTGCAGACCCAGTACTTC
>TRBV5-1|NA|TRBJ2-1|NA
CASSPGDTYNEQFF
TGCGCCAGCAGCCCAGGGGACACCTACAATGAGCAGTTCTTC
>TRBV9|TRBD1|TRBJ1-1|NA
CASSVDRGETEAFF
TGTGCCAGCAGCGTCGACAGGGGGGAAACTGAAGCTTTCTTT
>TRBV6-6|NA|TRBJ2-6|NA
CASRGQIFSGANVLTF
TGTGCCAGCCGTGGACAGATCTTCTCTGGGGCCAACGTCCTGACTTTC
>TRBV29-1|NA|TRBJ1-2|NA
CSVLRTDYGYTF
TGCAGCGTTCTCCGGACAGACTATGGCTACACCTTC
>TRBV30|NA|TRBJ2-5|NA
CAWSVLGLETQYF
TGTGCCTGGAGTGTACTAGGTCTGGAGACCCAGTACTTC
>TRBV18|NA|TRBJ2-6|few
CASSQVGGRLISGANVLTF
TGTGCCAGCTCACAAGTGGGGGGACGACTAATCTCTGGGGCCAACGTCCTGACTTTC
>TRBV29-1|TRBD2|TRBJ2-7|NA
CSAETSGGLVEQYF
TGCAGCGCTGAGACTAGCGGGGGTTTGGTTGAGCAGTACTTC
>TRBV7-9|NA|TRBJ1-1|NA
CASSLSLGGTEAFF
TGTGCCAGCAGCTTAAGTCTAGGGGGCACTGAAGCTTTCTTT
>TRBV5-6|TRBD1|TRBJ2-5|few
CASSTGQGGETQYF
TGTGCCAGCAGCACCGGACAGGGGGGAGAGACCCAGTACTTC
>TRBV9|NA|TRBJ2-7|NA
CASSLGGGYEQYF
TGTGCCAGCAGCCTAGGGGGGGGCTACGAGCAGTACTTC
>TRBV25-1|NA|TRBJ1-6|NA
CASRAGSGNSPLHF
TGTGCCAGCAGAGCAGGATCAGGGAACTCACCCCTCCACTTT
>TRBV6-1|NA|TRBJ1-1|few
CASSADGEATEAFF
TGTGCCAGCAGTGCCGACGGGGAGGCAACTGAAGCTTTCTTT
>TRBV28|NA|TRBJ1-2|NA
CASSMRSTKSYGYTF
TGTGCCAGCTCTATGAGATCTACGAAATCCTATGGCTACACCTTC
>TRBV7-3|NA|TRBJ2-5|NA
CASSPNQETQYF
TGTGCCAGCAGCCCCAACCAAGAGACCCAGTACTTC
>TRBV7-9|TRBD1|TRBJ1-1|few
CASSGGGANTEAFF
TGTGCCAGCAGCGGAGGGGGCGCGAACACTGAAGCTTTCTTT
>TRBV28|TRBD1|TRBJ1-2|NA
CASSLWTGLDYGYTF
TGTGCCAGCAGTCTCTGGACAGGTCTTGACTATGGCTACACCTTC
>TRBV10-3|NA|TRBJ1-2|NA
CAIAGINYGYTF
TGTGCCATCGCAGGGATCAACTATGGCTACACCTTC
>TRBV6-6|NA|TRBJ2-7|NA
CASSYDPEGLSYEQYF
TGTGCCAGCAGTTACGACCCCGAGGGTTTATCCTACGAGCAGTACTTC
>TRBV19|NA|TRBJ1-3|NA
CASSRVRAEALWGTIYF
TGTGCCAGTAGTAGAGTGAGGGCAGAGGCCCTCTGGGGCACCATATATTTT
>TRBV7-2|TRBD1|TRBJ1-1|NA
CASSRGGTGNTEAFF
TGTGCCAGCAGCCGTGGGGGGACAGGGAACACTGAAGCTTTCTTT
>TRBV7-2|NA|TRBJ1-4|NA
CASSLLKGANEKLFF
TGTGCCAGCAGCTTATTAAAGGGGGCTAATGAAAAACTGTTTTTT
>TRBV7-6|TRBD1|TRBJ1-4|NA
CASSLGQGDEKLFF
TGTGCCAGCAGCCTTGGACAGGGAGATGAAAAACTGTTTTTT
>TRBV6-1|NA|TRBJ1-3|NA
CASSENAGSGNTIYF
TGTGCCAGCAGTGAAAATGCGGGGTCTGGAAACACCATATATTTT
>TRBV28|NA|TRBJ1-1|NA
CASSLGEILNTEAFF
TGTGCCAGCAGTCTCGGGGAAATACTGAACACTGAAGCTTTCTTT
>TRBV6-5|NA|TRBJ2-5|NA
CASRLPGQETQYF
TGTGCCAGCCGACTACCGGGACAAGAGACCCAGTACTTC
>TRBV11-2|NA|TRBJ1-6|NA
CASSLGLGAPLHF
TGTGCCAGCAGCTTAGGGTTAGGGGCACCCCTCCACTTT
>TRBV6-4|TRBD2|TRBJ2-1|NA
CASSAYPGTSGEQFF
TGTGCCAGCAGTGCCTACCCCGGGACTAGCGGTGAGCAGTTCTTC
>TRBV5-6|TRBD1|TRBJ1-1|NA
CASNEGQGNTEAFF
TGTGCCAGCAACGAGGGACAGGGGAACACTGAAGCTTTCTTT
>TRBV27|NA|TRBJ1-2|NA
CASSPTGSSVYGYTF
TGTGCCAGCAGTCCCACAGGGTCTTCGGTCTATGGCTACACCTTC
>TRBV7-2|NA|TRBJ1-2|NA
CASSSYTYGYTF
TGTGCCAGCAGCTCCTATACCTATGGCTACACCTTC
>TRBV7-3|NA|TRBJ2-3|NA
CASSLTGTRDSDTQYF
TGTGCCAGCAGCTTAACGGGCACGAGGGATTCAGATACGCAGTATTTT
>TRBV27|TRBD1|TRBJ2-7|NA
CASSPGTGPHEQYF
TGTGCCAGCAGCCCCGGGACAGGGCCCCACGAGCAGTACTTC
>TRBV5-5|NA|TRBJ2-3|NA
CASSSQGYSGYF
TGTGCCAGCAGCTCACAGGGATACAGTGGGTATTTT
>TRBV28|NA|TRBJ2-5|NA
CASSFISAFQYF
TGTGCCAGCAGTTTTATTAGCGCCTTTCAGTACTTC
>TRBV19|NA|TRBJ1-1|NA
CASSILLLGGMNTEAFF
TGTGCCAGTAGTATACTCCTGCTCGGGGGGATGAACACTGAAGCTTTCTTT
>TRBV6-6|NA|TRBJ2-7|few
CASRNYTSPSYEQYF
TGTGCCAGCAGAAACTATACGTCACCCTCCTACGAGCAGTACTTC
>TRBV5-1|NA|TRBJ2-2|NA
CASSSGQTGELFF
TGCGCCAGCAGCTCCGGACAGACCGGGGAGCTGTTTTTT
>TRBV10-3|TRBD2|TRBJ2-1|NA
CATQATGLAGGTEQFF
TGTGCCACACAGGCGACGGGACTAGCGGGGGGTACGGAGCAGTTCTTC
>TRBV6-1|NA|TRBJ1-6|NA
CASSEPGRTWDSPLHF
TGTGCCAGCAGTGAGCCGGGCCGGACTTGGGATTCACCCCTCCACTTT
>TRBV7-9|TRBD1|TRBJ2-5|NA
CASSLGQGEVETQYF
TGTGCCAGCAGCCTTGGACAGGGGGAGGTTGAGACCCAGTACTTC
>TRBV29-1|TRBD2|TRBJ2-5|NA
CSVVTSGAETQYF
TGCAGCGTTGTCACTAGCGGGGCAGAGACCCAGTACTTC
>TRBV25-1|NA|TRBJ1-4|NA
CASSLLGAGEKLFF
TGTGCCAGCAGTCTGTTGGGGGCGGGTGAAAAACTGTTTTTT
>TRBV28|NA|TRBJ2-5|NA
CASSFLEAGQETQYF
TGTGCCAGCAGTTTCTTGGAAGCGGGTCAAGAGACCCAGTACTTC
>TRBV28|NA|TRBJ1-4|NA
CASTFAGVSATNEKLFF
TGTGCCAGCACCTTTGCGGGGGTTTCTGCAACTAATGAAAAACTGTTTTTT